These T cell receptor beta chains were read from a single sample in a study of molecular identifiers for immune sequencing clone quantification. TCRdb re-called the PCR reads with MiXCR, one entry per CDR3 protein. Of about 630,000 distinct CDR3 sequences listed, about 25% are singletons. The source material was naive CD8+ T cells from blood, with Jurkat cell RNA spiked in. The receptor set was obtained from a human donor in good health. Some libraries in this study had Jurkat cell RNA spiked in. CDR3s include the opening cysteine and the closing phenylalanine or tryptophan. A D gene is named only where the DNA matches it firmly. Part of the rows lack a size; the others show once, few, many or a class for expanded clones.

>few|TRBJ1-1|TRBV6-2/TRBV6-3|TRBD1
TGTGCCAGCGGGACACAGGGGGGCATAGCTTTCTTT
CASGTQGGIAFF
>-|TRBJ2-7|TRBV6-1|-
TGTGCCACCGTCGGGGGGCCGGAGCACGAGCAGTACTTC
CATVGGPEHEQYF
>many|TRBJ2-6|TRBV11-2|TRBD1
TGTGCCAGCAGCTCCCGGGACAGGGGGCTTTCTGGGGCCAACGTCCTGACTTTC
CASSSRDRGLSGANVLTF
>few|TRBJ2-1|TRBV7-3|TRBD2
TGTGCCAGCAGCCCGGGAGGAACGGGGTCTTACAATGAGCAGTTCTTC
CASSPGGTGSYNEQFF
>-|TRBJ2-7|TRBV28|-
TGTGCCAGCAGTTTTTCACGGGCCCTCTACGAGCAGTACTTC
CASSFSRALYEQYF
>many|TRBJ2-1|TRBV12-3/TRBV12-4|TRBD2
TGTGCCAGCAGTCCCGGACTAGCGGGGTTGTTTGAGCAGTTCTTC
CASSPGLAGLFEQFF
>many|TRBJ1-1|TRBV12-3/TRBV12-4|-
TGTGCCAGCAGTTTATCGGGGGATGGAGCTTTCTTT
CASSLSGDGAFF
>-|TRBJ2-7|TRBV6-2/TRBV6-3|TRBD1
TGTGCCAGCAGTTCCGGGACAGGTTCCTACTACGAGCAGTACTTC
CASSSGTGSYYEQYF
>many|TRBJ2-1|TRBV24-1|-
TGTGCCCCTACTGGGACTCCAGATACATACAATGAGCAGTTCTTC
CAPTGTPDTYNEQFF
>-|TRBJ1-4|TRBV5-6|-
TGTACCAGCAGCTCTACCCCGGTCCGAACTAATGAAAAACTGTTTTTT
CTSSSTPVRTNEKLFF
>many|TRBJ1-5|TRBV6-2/TRBV6-3|-
TGTGCCAGCAGTTTTTACGAGGGGATGGATCAGCCCCAGCATTTT
CASSFYEGMDQPQHF
>-|TRBJ2-1|TRBV6-6|TRBD2
TGTGCCAGCAGTTTTCTACAACCTTTAGCGGGGGTTGCCTACAGTGAGCAGTTCTTC
CASSFLQPLAGVAYSEQFF
>many|TRBJ2-7|TRBV20-1|-
TGCAGTGTTAAGGACTCCTACGAGCAGTACTTC
CSVKDSYEQYF
>once|TRBJ1-4|TRBV4-3|-
TGCGCCAGCAGCCAAGACACGGGGGAAGATGAAAAACAGTTTTTT
CASSQDTGEDEKQFF
>many|TRBJ2-3|TRBV20-1|TRBD2
TGCAGTGCTAGGGGACTAGCGGGAAAGGCCCTTAGCACAGATACGCAGTATTTT
CSARGLAGKALSTDTQYF
>-|TRBJ2-7|TRBV6-2/TRBV6-3|TRBD2
TGTGCCAGCAGTTACTCGGGACTAGCTTCCGAGCAGTACTTC
CASSYSGLASEQYF
>many|TRBJ1-1|TRBV7-6|-
TGTGCCAGCAGCTTGTCAAGTGGGGATTCTGAAGCTTTCTTT
CASSLSSGDSEAFF
>few|TRBJ2-1|TRBV5-6|-
TGTGCCAGCAGCTTGGCCTCTAGCCTAGAGCAGTTCTTC
CASSLASSLEQFF
>many|TRBJ1-5|TRBV6-6|-
TGTGCCAGCAGTTACCGCCAGGCAGGGAGCAATCAGCCCCAGCATTTT
CASSYRQAGSNQPQHF
>many|TRBJ2-1|TRBV4-3|TRBD1
TGCGCCAGCAGCCAAGATAGGGGGCATGAGCAGTTCTTC
CASSQDRGHEQFF
>many|TRBJ1-1|TRBV4-1|-
TGCGCCAGCAGCCAAATAGGGACTGAAGCTTTCTTT
CASSQIGTEAFF
>-|TRBJ2-1|TRBV10-2|TRBD2
TGCGCCAGCAGAGGACTAGCGACCTACAATGAGCAGTTCTTC
CASRGLATYNEQFF
>many|TRBJ2-7|TRBV29-1|-
TGCAGCGTTGAGGGGGAGGTAGCCTACGAGCAGTACTTC
CSVEGEVAYEQYF
>many|TRBJ2-3|TRBV6-5|-
TGTGCCAGCAGCCCAGACATTCCAAGTACAGATACGCAGTATTTT
CASSPDIPSTDTQYF
>many|TRBJ2-7|TRBV13|-
TGTGCCAGCAGCGGCCCGGACCAAGGAATCTACGAGCAGTACTTC
CASSGPDQGIYEQYF
>few|TRBJ1-4|TRBV6-1|-
TGTGCCAGCAGTTACTCTCCAGGGTCAACTAATGAAAAACTGTTTTTT
CASSYSPGSTNEKLFF
>-|TRBJ2-7|TRBV28|-
TGTGCCTGCACTCCTCTCGGCGCCCGCGGGGTAGCCTACGAGCAGTACTTC
CACTPLGARGVAYEQYF
>-|TRBJ1-4|TRBV4-1|TRBD1
TGCGCCAGCAGCCAAAGTATGGGACAGGGTGAAAAACTGTTTTTT
CASSQSMGQGEKLFF
>-|TRBJ2-5|TRBV6-5|-
TGTGCCAGCAGTTACGGGGGGTACCAAGAGACCCAGTACTTC
CASSYGGYQETQYF
>many|TRBJ2-1|TRBV7-9|-
TGTGCCAGCAGCTTAGGTACGGGTGAGCAGTTCTTC
CASSLGTGEQFF
>-|TRBJ1-5|TRBV11-2|TRBD1
TGTGCCAGCAGCTTGGACAGGGCACTAAATCAGCCCCAGCATTTT
CASSLDRALNQPQHF